The sequence of this T cell receptor beta chain was determined in a study of shared clonotypes between healthy human individuals (TCRdb year 2020). In the study overall: Two women and three men aged 18 to 49 years were included in the cohort. Libraries were prepared and TCR repertoires were sequenced by different laboratories using diverse techniques, in order to increase sequencing depth and limit assay-specific biases. Per donor, leukapheresis produced somewhere between about 0.94 and 9 billion PBMCs. Blood TCR repertoires of roughly 5 healthy adults were deeply sequenced to estimate repertoire size and the extent of clonotype sharing between individuals.

On this clone itself: Its antigen target is currently unknown. Qualities for individual bases were not recorded, and no much larger clone is one base off.

The donors were healthy, HIV-negative adults with no recently reported acute infections or vaccinations. All donors were Caucasian adults living in Nashville, Tennessee, USA. For unsorted samples, tens of millions of PBMCs were counted, and genomic DNA was extracted using the QIAamp DNA Blood Mini kit. Blood was collected by leukapheresis, and PBMCs were isolated by Ficoll-Histopaque density gradient centrifugation and then cryopreserved in liquid nitrogen vapor phase. TCR CDR3 regions were amplified from genomic DNA by multiplex PCR using the deep immunoSEQ assay. Extracted genomic DNA from each cell subset was spread evenly across all wells of several immunoSEQ 96-well plates, with each plate serving as a replicate. For unsorted PBMC, each replicate PCR was loaded with roughly 330 ng genomic DNA, equivalent to about 30,000 T cell genomes. Genomic DNA from unsorted PBMC was sequenced over ten immunoSEQ deep assay plates. The purified libraries were quantified using a Qubit 3.0 fluorometer, sized with a Bioanalyzer 2100, and then quantified again using the KAPA Library Quantification kit. Every immunoSEQ 96-well plate was sequenced on a dedicated single-read 150-cycle Illumina NextSeq 550 flow cell. Per the source publication's procedure: The immunoSEQ output contained only junctional sequences without quality scores, so filtering could not match that applied to full-length reads. To assign V/J genes and CDR3, sequences were annotated against IMGT germline references using PyIR, a Python wrapper for IgBLAST v1.9. Any read was removed if the V/J assignment was weak (E-value above 1e-6), the CDR3 was missing, or the read contained stop codons, out-of-frame junctions, or ambiguous translated residues. V3J clonotypes were defined as sequences sharing an identical inferred V gene, J gene, and CDR3 amino acid sequence. To compute the percentage overlap between repertoires, the number of shared unique clonotypes was divided by the size of the smaller repertoire. RTK rarefaction, the Chao1 estimator, and Recon v2.1 estimates of unobserved clonotypes were used to assess repertoire richness. The clones in this table, taken by TCRdb from immuneACCESS, are in-frame only. Not every clone is retained; where verified, under half of the shortfall comes from an unresolved V gene, and the cause of the rest is unknown. V and J calls and clone size follow that table, whereas D and trimming were derived from the DNA. Across this sample there are about 480,000 clones, with roughly 85% seen only once. The ten largest clones add up to about an eighth of the sample.

CDR3 length: 14 amino acids, cysteine to phenylalanine. The DNA shown is the 42-base CDR3, in frame from base 1. V is cut by 0 bases and J by 4 bases, and the space between the germline ends is 8 bases. CDR1 and CDR2 (LNHNV, YYDKDF) derive from the germline V gene (reference sequence). The paper as a whole reports these results and caveats: Because the study included a small number of donors, the genetic and exposure-history diversity represented was limited. Pairwise subsampling indicated that sequencing depth was expected to affect the degree of clonotype sharing among donors. Sampling was limited to blood, and TCR repertoires in tissue likely differ from TCR repertoires in blood.

The receptor was isolated from a woman in her thirties or forties in good health. Some clones in this sample may be carry-over from other donors' samples. Sample: PBMCs. The chain joins TRBV15 to TRBJ2-3, with the D gene call left open. The CDR3 region: CATSRDLLADTQYF. The DNA sequence is TGTGCCACCAGCAGAGACCTCCTCGCAGATACGCAGTATTTT.